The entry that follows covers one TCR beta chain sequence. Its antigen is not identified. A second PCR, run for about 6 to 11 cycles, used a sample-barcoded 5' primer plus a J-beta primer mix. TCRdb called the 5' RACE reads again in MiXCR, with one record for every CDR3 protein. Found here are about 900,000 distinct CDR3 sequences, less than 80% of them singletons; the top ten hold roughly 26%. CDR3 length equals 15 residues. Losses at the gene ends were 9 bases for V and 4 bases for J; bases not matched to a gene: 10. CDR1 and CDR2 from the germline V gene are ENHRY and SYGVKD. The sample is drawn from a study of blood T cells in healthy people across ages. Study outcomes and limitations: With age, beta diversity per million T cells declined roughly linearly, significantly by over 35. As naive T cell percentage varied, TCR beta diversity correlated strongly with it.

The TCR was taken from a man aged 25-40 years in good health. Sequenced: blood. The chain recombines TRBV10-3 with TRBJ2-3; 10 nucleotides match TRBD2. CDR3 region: CAITNPSGSSDTQYF. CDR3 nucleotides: TGTGCCATTACAAACCCTAGCGGGAGTTCAGATACGCAGTATTTT.